One T cell receptor beta chain is described in this entry. This sample stems from a study of blood T cell repertoires in COVID-19. Sequencing used immunoSEQ multiplex PCR; TCRdb keeps in-frame clones, though not all of them. The sample lists 200,000 to 250,000 clones, about 86% occurring once. Germline CDR1 reads LNHDA; CDR2 reads SQIVND (reference sequence). This CDR3 comprises 14 residues. V trimming: 4 bases; J trimming: 9 bases; junction bases outside the gene matches: 8. This sequence was found in a man between 18 and 35 years old with active or convalescent COVID-19. This chain connects TRBV19 to TRBJ1-5; 8 bases are shared with TRBD1. Sequenced: peripheral blood. The CDR3, as DNA: TGTGCCAGTAGTACTAGACAGGGGAGAACGCCCCAGCATTTT. Amino acids: CASSTRQGRTPQHF. Together with reference TRBV19 and TRBJ1-5, the CDR3 gives the full variable domain: DGGITQSPKYLFRKEGQNVTLSCEQNLNHDAMYWYRQDPGQGLRLIYYSQIVNDFQKGDIAEGYSVSREKKESFPLTVTSAQKNPTAFYLCASSTRQGRTPQHFGDGTRLSIL.